Below, one T cell receptor beta chain is given with its context. Which antigen it targets is not known. Base qualities are not provided; no much larger clone lies one nucleotide away. The entry originates in a study of cytomegalovirus exposure and HLA in healthy donors (dated by TCRdb to 2017 to 2019). Broadly, across the study: According to an earlier analysis of a few hundred of the donors, 150 million to 200 million T cells yielded some 110 million unique TCR beta sequences and approximately 300 Gb of sequence data. An early release that covered 500 to 800 HLA-typed donors contained approximately 300 gigabases of sequencing data and roughly 84 million unique TCR sequences. Among the roughly 410 genotyped donors, around 81% belonged to the genetic ancestry cluster associated with self-reported Caucasian donors. The study aimed to test whether signatures of past pathogen exposure could be identified by cataloging public T cell receptors. The study used immunosequencing to profile the T cell repertoires of approximately 650 subjects and linked those repertoires to cytomegalovirus serostatus. In addition to the first cohort of 666 subjects, a separate validation cohort of approximately 120 different subjects was used. To predict cytomegalovirus infection status, the study combined high-throughput TCR immunosequencing, statistical association of individual TCRs with disease status, and machine learning. In a later analysis, previously published TCR beta repertoires from about 670 donors were re-analyzed and high-resolution HLA genotyping was added so that TCR occurrence patterns could be studied. In the later analysis, no new phenotypic data were used to find candidate immune exposures; instead, reliance was placed on TCR beta sequences and their occurrence across donors. An earlier analysis of roughly 600 of the donors used high-throughput TCR beta sequencing to judge whether each TCR beta V gene segment behaved as functional or pseudogenic. Donor age, sex, ethnicity and CMV serostatus were compiled together with the repertoire data. A later genetic analysis used genome-wide SNP genotypes for about three fifths of the 666 donors, treating that subset as a discovery cohort. Every repertoire in the discovery cohort had been generated on one and the same sequencing platform. HLA typing covered class I and class II loci at four-digit resolution. The number of donors typed differed by locus, with about 629-630 for A, B, C, DRB1 and DQB1, 522 for DQA1, 600 to 610 for DPA1, and approximately 470 for DPB1. Because of strong linkage in the cohort, five DR-DQ haplotypes were treated as single units for association and clustering. On average, approximately 250,000 unique TCR beta nucleotide sequences were sequenced per donor among 398 genotyped donors of the cohort, with roughly 20% of those sequences being non-productive. General findings and caveats noted by the study authors: A later analysis found that most CMV-associated TCR beta chains appeared HLA-restricted, with HLA associations seemingly driven largely by CMV exposure. When HLA alleles, especially DR and DQ, strongly co-occurred, TCR associations were difficult to assign to individual alleles. The classifier was reported to diagnose cytomegalovirus status with high specificity and sensitivity in both the original and validation cohorts. Because counts were too low, about 17 rarely observed V segments, including chromosome 9 orphons, were excluded from the earlier analysis of several hundred of the donors. This cohort had only TCR beta chains sequenced, and the lack of alpha or paired-chain data limited which features could be detected. The authors suggested that the approach could potentially be extended to other disease states and immunological phenotypes. Correlated functional status among segregating V segments might be attributable to linkage disequilibrium, but an unknown experimental factor could not be ruled out. Sequencing depth was assumed to be roughly uniform across donors in the presence/absence analyses, though that assumption may not hold. In a later analysis, TCR association rates were found to vary across HLA loci, with the most associated TCRs seen for DRB1 alleles and the fewest for HLA-C alleles. Most TCR sequences were seen in very few donors, while some public TCRs were found in many individuals. A later genetic analysis associated a missense DCLRE1C variant with V-gene and J-gene trimming of TCR beta chains, and an independent cohort replicated the association. In vitro tests confirmed that three of the cytomegalovirus-associated TCR beta chains recognize cytomegalovirus antigens. A further reported finding was that TCR beta sequences accurately predicted the HLA-A and HLA-B alleles for most subjects in the first cohort. CMV serostatus was the only immune exposure information available for the cohort. An earlier analysis of around 600 of the donors showed that most TCR beta V segments appeared in productive rearrangements either about 90% or about 30% of the time, which broadly matched IMGT annotations. The study gave a list of about 150 TCR beta chains associated with cytomegalovirus. Compared with equally common non-associated chains, HLA-associated TCR beta chains in a later analysis were more clonally expanded and had lower generation probabilities. Because some donors lacked HLA typing at each locus, the association tests relied only on the typed subset. A later genetic analysis reported fewer N-insertions in productive TCRs among donors in an Asian-associated ancestry cluster than the approximately 670-donor mean. According to a later analysis, parvovirus B19, influenza, CMV and Epstein-Barr virus appeared linked to several top co-occurrence clusters. Specific HLA alleles were associated with about 17,000 TCR beta sequences at a false discovery rate of 0.05 in a later analysis. A cluster of highly shared sequence variants was judged likely to be a technical artifact of the sequencing pipeline.

The cohort comprised fewer than 700 healthy bone marrow donors. At the time of sampling, every cohort member was nominally healthy, though immune exposures that went unrecorded were likely present. The donor was CMV seronegative and was included in the group of a few hundred seronegative cohort members. Each donor provided a peripheral blood sample, and peripheral blood mononuclear cells were used for TCR beta sequencing. The Qiagen DNeasy Blood Extraction Kit was used to extract genomic DNA from the blood cell samples. Library preparation was by the immunoSEQ multiplex PCR assay. The multiplex PCR relied on a mix of 60 forward primers for TCR Vbeta segments and 13 reverse primers for TCR Jbeta segments. The CDR3 region of rearranged TCR beta genes was amplified from genomic DNA with a multiplex PCR assay. On the Illumina HiSeq System, the amplified TCR beta libraries were sequenced as 87-base-pair reads. Concerning the study's data processing: Across the 670 or so repertoires, a later analysis counted approximately 83 million unique TCR beta chains, some 11 million of which were shared by at least two donors. To remove PCR and sequencing errors, raw reads were error-corrected and collapsed into unique sequences using a nearest-neighbor algorithm that merged closely related sequences. To assign V, D and J gene segments, CDR3 sequences were aligned to IMGT reference sequences. For a sequence to be retained, at least a six-nucleotide match to both a V gene segment and a J gene segment was required. Rearrangements were called productive when the CDR3 lacked stop codons and stayed in frame with V and J; all others were non-productive. Following IMGT convention, CDR3 was defined as the stretch from the second conserved V-encoded cysteine to the conserved J-encoded phenylalanine. The earlier analysis of some 600 of the donors excluded sequences that lacked an unambiguous match to a single V gene segment. In an earlier analysis of several hundred of the donors, V segments were called functional above 56.7% productive rearrangements and were called segregating when the between-donor standard deviation exceeded 5%. A statistical classification framework was developed to diagnose cytomegalovirus status using the catalog of TCR beta chain sequences. In a later analysis, V and J genes were assigned by comparing TCR nucleotide sequences against IMGT/GENE-DB human TR gene sequences. In a later analysis, CDR3 sequences and most-parsimonious VDJ recombination scenarios were assigned using the TCRdist pipeline. A later analysis defined each TCR beta chain by its CDR3 amino acid sequence plus V-gene family, and excluded reads lacking a unique V-gene family. A later analysis removed several hundred highly shared, low-generation-probability nucleotide sequences to deal with suspected cross-contamination and a sequencing artifact. In a later analysis, a clonal expansion index was calculated for each public chain from normalized within-repertoire ranks of inferred template counts. A later analysis computed generation probabilities with a VDJ recombination model fitted to out-of-frame rearrangements, and checked the results against IGoR. A later analysis scored TCR-TCR, TCR-HLA and TCR-CMV co-occurrence with hypergeometric tests, applying a repertoire-size bias correction to TCR pairs. To estimate false discovery rates, a later analysis permuted the HLA or CMV assignments 20 times. In a later analysis, co-occurring TCRs were grouped using DBSCAN, and TCRdist sequence similarity was added for clustering within HLA-allele-positive subsets. Repertoires with fewer than 30,000 or more than 120,000 public chains were left out of co-occurrence clustering, as were five repertoires with anomalous nucleotide sharing. Not all clones reach the TCRdb copy of this immuneACCESS table, which keeps in-frame sequences only. Checked studies attribute under half of the gap to unresolved V genes and leave the rest unexplained. The V and J calls and clone size come from that table; D and trimming were worked out from the DNA. Recorded for this sample are about 210,000 clones; around 79% of them occurred a single time. Over 1.5% of the sample lies in the top ten.

The sequenced material came from PBMCs. The receptor was isolated from a male donor in good health and CMV-seronegative.

The DNA reads TGTGCCAGCAGTTTTGCGGGAGTCAGGGGCGAGCAGTACTTC. The resulting protein is CASSFAGVRGEQYF. The rearranged segments are TRBV27 and TRBJ2-7; the D region possibly corresponds to TRBD2 (7 bases align). V is cut by 3 bases and J by 6 bases, and the space between the germline ends is 15 bases. CDR3 length: 14 amino acids, cysteine to phenylalanine. The CDR3 DNA has 42 bases and is translated from base 1. CDR1 and CDR2, looked up from the germline V gene (reference sequence), are MNHEY and SMNVEV.